The 3 T cell receptor beta chains below come from one sample, sequenced in a study of T cell clones after liver transplantation. Sequenced by immunoSEQ multiplex PCR; TCRdb stores in-frame clones only, minus some. The sample includes roughly 62,000 clones, approximately 70% of them seen just once. Material: CD4+ T cells from blood, obtained at the 15-month timepoint. The receptors were gathered from a human patient who received a liver transplant. Some T cells may be provided by the graft donor.

V is TRBV11-2 and J is TRBJ2-2; no definite D call. Per germline, CDR1 SGHAT and CDR2 FQNNGV. The V gene lost 2 bases and the J gene lost 7 bases, with 17 bases spanning the gap. This CDR3 comprises 16 residues. In DNA, the CDR3 is TGTGCCAGCAGCTTAATCCTCGGCTTCCGTGGCGGGGAGCTGTTTTTT. Protein sequence: CASSLILGFRGGELFF.

This clone is a singleton in its sample. V is TRBV19 and J is TRBJ2-2; 11 bases match TRBD2. Germline CDR1 is LNHDA and CDR2 is SQIVND (reference sequence). With V trimmed by 4 bases and J by 1 base, 2 bases remained unmatched. The CDR3 sequence is 16 residues long. CDR3 DNA sequence: TGTGCCAGTAGTACCCTAGCGGGAGGGAACACCGGGGAGCTGTTTTTT. Protein: CASSTLAGGNTGELFF.

This chain links TRBV5-6 with TRBJ1-2; D is ambiguous. The length of the CDR3 is 14 residues. Between the trimmed V and J ends, which lost 4 bases and 8 bases, there was a span of 18 bases. In germline, CDR1 is SGHDT, CDR2 YYEEEE. The CDR3 bases are TGTGCCAGCAGCGGGTCGATCGGGAGGCTAGGCTACACCTTC. It yields the protein CASSGSIGRLGYTF. The full variable domain, rest sourced from reference TRBV5-6 and TRBJ1-2, is DAGVTQSPTHLIKTRGQQVTLRCSPKSGHDTVSWYQQALGQGPQFIFQYYEEEERQRGNFPDRFSGHQFPNYSSELNVNALLLGDSALYLCASSGSIGRLGYTFGSGTRLTVV.